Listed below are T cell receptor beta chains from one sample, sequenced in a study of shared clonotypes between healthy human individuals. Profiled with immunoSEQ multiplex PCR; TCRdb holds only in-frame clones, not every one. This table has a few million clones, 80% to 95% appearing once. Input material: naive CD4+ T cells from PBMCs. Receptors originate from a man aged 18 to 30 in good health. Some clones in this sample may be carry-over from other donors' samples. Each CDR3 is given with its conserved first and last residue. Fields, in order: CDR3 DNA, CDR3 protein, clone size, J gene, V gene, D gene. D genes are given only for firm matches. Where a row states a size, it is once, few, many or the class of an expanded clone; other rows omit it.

CDR3nt: TGTGCCAGCAGATTAGCGGGAGATGAGCAGTTCTTC
CDR3aa: CASRLAGDEQFF
abundance: -
j_gene: TRBJ2-1
v_gene: TRBV11-2
d_gene: TRBD2

CDR3nt: TGTGCCAGCAGTGCCAGTGCGCTGAACACTGAAGCTTTCTTT
CDR3aa: CASSASALNTEAFF
abundance: -
j_gene: TRBJ1-1
v_gene: TRBV2
d_gene: -

CDR3nt: TGCAGCGTTGGAAACTGGAGAGGGACTGAAGCTTTCTTT
CDR3aa: CSVGNWRGTEAFF
abundance: -
j_gene: TRBJ1-1
v_gene: TRBV29-1
d_gene: -

CDR3nt: TGTGCCAGCAGCCCGAGGGGACTAGCGTCGGGGGAGCAGTACTTC
CDR3aa: CASSPRGLASGEQYF
abundance: -
j_gene: TRBJ2-7
v_gene: TRBV11-2
d_gene: TRBD2

CDR3nt: TGTGCCAGCAGTGAAGATCTCCCTAGCGGGAGGGCCTATGAGACCCAGTACTTC
CDR3aa: CASSEDLPSGRAYETQYF
abundance: -
j_gene: TRBJ2-5
v_gene: TRBV25-1
d_gene: TRBD2

CDR3nt: TGTGCCATCAGTGCCGGGGATGGTGAAAAACTGTTTTTT
CDR3aa: CAISAGDGEKLFF
abundance: -
j_gene: TRBJ1-4
v_gene: TRBV10-3
d_gene: -

CDR3nt: TGCGCCAGCAGCTTGGCTAGCGGGAGGACCTCCTACGAGCAGTACTTC
CDR3aa: CASSLASGRTSYEQYF
abundance: -
j_gene: TRBJ2-7
v_gene: TRBV5-1
d_gene: TRBD2

CDR3nt: TGTGCCATCAGTGACGACCTAGCGGGAGCGGTCCCCGGGGAGCTGTTTTTT
CDR3aa: CAISDDLAGAVPGELFF
abundance: -
j_gene: TRBJ2-2
v_gene: TRBV10-3
d_gene: TRBD2

CDR3nt: TGTGCCAGCAGCCCAACCACTCAAGAGACCCAGTACTTC
CDR3aa: CASSPTTQETQYF
abundance: -
j_gene: TRBJ2-5
v_gene: TRBV9
d_gene: -

CDR3nt: TGTGCCAGCAGCCTAGACAGGGTCGGAAAACTGTTTTTT
CDR3aa: CASSLDRVGKLFF
abundance: -
j_gene: TRBJ1-4
v_gene: TRBV11-1
d_gene: TRBD1

CDR3nt: TGTGCCAGCAGTTCCTCAGGGCCGGGCTACACCTTC
CDR3aa: CASSSSGPGYTF
abundance: once
j_gene: TRBJ1-2
v_gene: TRBV28
d_gene: -

CDR3nt: TGTGCCAGCAGTCAGACGGGACAGGGTTATGGCTACACCTTC
CDR3aa: CASSQTGQGYGYTF
abundance: -
j_gene: TRBJ1-2
v_gene: TRBV9
d_gene: TRBD1

CDR3nt: TGTGCCAGCAGTTTTGTGCAGGGAGCTGGGTACGAGCAGTACTTC
CDR3aa: CASSFVQGAGYEQYF
abundance: -
j_gene: TRBJ2-7
v_gene: TRBV28
d_gene: -

CDR3nt: TGTGCCAGCTCACCTCGCGGCGGGAGGGCCAATGAGCAGTTCTTC
CDR3aa: CASSPRGGRANEQFF
abundance: -
j_gene: TRBJ2-1
v_gene: TRBV18
d_gene: TRBD2

CDR3nt: TGTGCCAGCAGTGAAAGACGGGACAGTCAGCCCCAGCATTTT
CDR3aa: CASSERRDSQPQHF
abundance: -
j_gene: TRBJ1-5
v_gene: TRBV2
d_gene: TRBD1

CDR3nt: TGTGCCAGCAGCTTGGCGGTGGCAGGGAACACTGAAGCTTTCTTT
CDR3aa: CASSLAVAGNTEAFF
abundance: few
j_gene: TRBJ1-1
v_gene: TRBV5-4
d_gene: -

CDR3nt: TGCGCCAGCAGCTTGTACAGGGGAGGAGATACGCAGTATTTT
CDR3aa: CASSLYRGGDTQYF
abundance: -
j_gene: TRBJ2-3
v_gene: TRBV5-1
d_gene: -

CDR3nt: TGCGCCAGCAGCCCGACAGCGGGAGGCGGTCCACCCCAGTACTTC
CDR3aa: CASSPTAGGGPPQYF
abundance: -
j_gene: TRBJ2-5
v_gene: TRBV5-1
d_gene: TRBD2

CDR3nt: TGTGCCAGCATGACAGGGGGGTTTGATACGCAGTATTTT
CDR3aa: CASMTGGFDTQYF
abundance: -
j_gene: TRBJ2-3
v_gene: TRBV28
d_gene: TRBD1

CDR3nt: TGTGCCAGCAGCTTGGGTAATGCAGGCAACACTGAAGCTTTCTTT
CDR3aa: CASSLGNAGNTEAFF
abundance: -
j_gene: TRBJ1-1
v_gene: TRBV5-4
d_gene: -

CDR3nt: TGTGCCAGTAGTATAACGACAAGAGAAAACATTCAGTACTTC
CDR3aa: CASSITTRENIQYF
abundance: -
j_gene: TRBJ2-4
v_gene: TRBV19
d_gene: -

CDR3nt: TGTGCCATCAGGGGGGACAGTGGAAACACCATATATTTT
CDR3aa: CAIRGDSGNTIYF
abundance: once
j_gene: TRBJ1-3
v_gene: TRBV10-3
d_gene: TRBD1

CDR3nt: TGTGCCAGCAGTGATGCCCGGCGGCTAGCGGGAGGGTACAATGAGCAGTTCTTC
CDR3aa: CASSDARRLAGGYNEQFF
abundance: -
j_gene: TRBJ2-1
v_gene: TRBV25-1
d_gene: TRBD2

CDR3nt: TGCGCCAGCAGCCAAGGACAGCCTGCTTCCGAGCAGTACTTC
CDR3aa: CASSQGQPASEQYF
abundance: -
j_gene: TRBJ2-7
v_gene: TRBV4-1
d_gene: -

CDR3nt: TGTGCCAGCCCAGTTCGAAAGCGGGAGCCTGGGGCCAACGTCCTGACTTTC
CDR3aa: CASPVRKREPGANVLTF
abundance: once
j_gene: TRBJ2-6
v_gene: TRBV2
d_gene: TRBD2

CDR3nt: TGTGCCAGCCAACCTGAGGGGACAGGGGTCACCTATGGCTACACCTTC
CDR3aa: CASQPEGTGVTYGYTF
abundance: -
j_gene: TRBJ1-2
v_gene: TRBV5-6
d_gene: TRBD1

CDR3nt: TGTGCCAGCAGCTTAAGTTCAGATACGCAGTATTTT
CDR3aa: CASSLSSDTQYF
abundance: once
j_gene: TRBJ2-3
v_gene: TRBV11-3
d_gene: -

CDR3nt: TGTGCCAGTAGTATTTTAGGGCAGGATGAAGCTTTCTTT
CDR3aa: CASSILGQDEAFF
abundance: once
j_gene: TRBJ1-1
v_gene: TRBV19
d_gene: -

CDR3nt: TGTGCCAGCAGTTTTCCCTTTTTTGGGGGGGGGCTAGGCGGCTATGGCTACACCTTC
CDR3aa: CASSFPFFGGGLGGYGYTF
abundance: -
j_gene: TRBJ1-2
v_gene: TRBV28
d_gene: -

CDR3nt: TGTGCCTGGAATGGTCACTATGACACTGAAGCTTTCTTT
CDR3aa: CAWNGHYDTEAFF
abundance: -
j_gene: TRBJ1-1
v_gene: TRBV30
d_gene: -

CDR3nt: TGTGCCAGCAGTTTATGGACCGGGACAGCGAAAAACATTCAGTACTTC
CDR3aa: CASSLWTGTAKNIQYF
abundance: once
j_gene: TRBJ2-4
v_gene: TRBV28
d_gene: TRBD1

CDR3nt: TGTGCCAGCAGCTCCGTATGGGGAGAAGCTTTCTTT
CDR3aa: CASSSVWGEAFF
abundance: -
j_gene: TRBJ1-1
v_gene: TRBV5-4
d_gene: -

CDR3nt: TGTGCCACCCTAATTCCCTCTGGGGCCAACGTCCTGACTTTC
CDR3aa: CATLIPSGANVLTF
abundance: -
j_gene: TRBJ2-6
v_gene: TRBV28
d_gene: -

CDR3nt: TGTGCCAGCAGTTTTACTTGGGACGGTAATGAAAAACTGTTTTTT
CDR3aa: CASSFTWDGNEKLFF
abundance: -
j_gene: TRBJ1-4
v_gene: TRBV27
d_gene: -

CDR3nt: TGCAGTGCTGGTTACAATGAGCAGTTCTTC
CDR3aa: CSAGYNEQFF
abundance: -
j_gene: TRBJ2-1
v_gene: TRBV20-1
d_gene: -

CDR3nt: TGTGCCAGCAGTGAAACAGGTAGCATTGGCGGTGAGCAGTTCTTC
CDR3aa: CASSETGSIGGEQFF
abundance: -
j_gene: TRBJ2-1
v_gene: TRBV2
d_gene: -

CDR3nt: TGTGCCAGCAGCGAAGAGACTAGCGGGGTCGGAGAGCAGTTCTTC
CDR3aa: CASSEETSGVGEQFF
abundance: -
j_gene: TRBJ2-1
v_gene: TRBV2
d_gene: TRBD2